This TCR beta chain appears in the sequencing data of a study of blood T cell repertoires in COVID-19. Some clones are missing from TCRdb's copy, which holds only in-frame ones; the method was immunoSEQ multiplex PCR. The sample lists 100,000 or so clones, 81% occurring once. The CDR3 is 15 amino acids. V shed 5 bases and J 2 bases; nucleotides not matched to a gene: 8. Germline CDR1 and CDR2: MNHEY and SMNVEV (reference sequence). This clonotype was sampled from an older man with acute or convalescent COVID-19. V and J are TRBV27 and TRBJ2-7, with 8 bases identical to TRBD1. Sequences were obtained from peripheral blood. CDR3 loop: CASSTRTGLTYEQYF. CDR3 bases: TGTGCCAGCAGTACCCGGACAGGGTTAACCTACGAGCAGTACTTC.